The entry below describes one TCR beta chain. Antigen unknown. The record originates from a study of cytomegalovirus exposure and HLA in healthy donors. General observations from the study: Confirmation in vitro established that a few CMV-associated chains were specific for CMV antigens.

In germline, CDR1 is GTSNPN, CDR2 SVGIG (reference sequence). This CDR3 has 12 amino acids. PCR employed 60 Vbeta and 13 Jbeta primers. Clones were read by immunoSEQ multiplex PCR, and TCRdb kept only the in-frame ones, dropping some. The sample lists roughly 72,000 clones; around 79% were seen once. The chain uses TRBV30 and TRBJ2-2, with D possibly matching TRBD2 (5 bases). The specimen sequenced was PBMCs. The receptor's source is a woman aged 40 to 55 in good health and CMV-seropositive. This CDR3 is CVVADYTGELFF. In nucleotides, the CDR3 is TGTGTTGTGGCGGACTACACCGGGGAGCTGTTTTTT.